The text below deals with one T cell receptor beta chain. The target antigen is unknown. This entry comes from a study of PD-1 blockade in classical Hodgkin lymphoma. Study-wide results and limits: Baseline diversity was lower in partial responders and progressors than complete responders.

The protocol was immunoSEQ multiplex PCR, while the TCRdb copy is restricted to in-frame clones and leaves out a portion. Among almost 85,000 clones listed, around 90% were seen once. Relapses following autologous stem cell transplantation were seen in all patients, with brentuximab vedotin exposure varying. The sequence was collected from a human donor with classical Hodgkin lymphoma. Sequenced material: peripheral blood mononuclear cells (PBMCs), taken at baseline.

Here the CDR3 DNA reads TGTGCCAGCAGTGAATACCGGTCCGGGGAGCTGTTTTTT. Its protein product is CASSEYRSGELFF. This rearrangement joins TRBV25-1 to TRBJ2-2; unclear D gene. Germline-derived CDR1 and CDR2 are MGHDK and SYGVNS. The CDR3 loop spans 13 amino acids. The V end was cut by 0 bases, the J end by 6 bases, with 5 bases between.